The 20 T cell receptor beta chains below all came from one sample that was sequenced in a study of cytomegalovirus exposure and HLA in healthy donors. With 60 Vbeta and 13 Jbeta primers, the PCR was carried out. Repertoires were generated with immunoSEQ multiplex PCR, while TCRdb's copy carries only in-frame clones and drops some. The sample table includes 96,000 or so clones. Sequencing was carried out using PBMCs. All receptors derive from a girl aged 10 to 17 in good health and CMV-seropositive.

This chain connects TRBV4-3 to TRBJ1-3; no definite D call. Trimming shortened V by 0 bases and J by 3 bases, and 3 bases separated the two germline ends. The V gene's germline CDR1 is LGHNA and CDR2 YSLEER. The CDR3 is made up of 13 amino acids. Written as DNA, the CDR3 is TGCGCCAGCAGCCAAGACCTTGGAAACACCATATATTTT. It yields the protein CASSQDLGNTIYF.

V gene TRBV11-2 combines with J gene TRBJ1-4; D is undetermined. Germline loops: CDR1 SGHAT, CDR2 FQNNGV. The CDR3 length is 14 residues. Trimming stripped 5 bases from V and 5 bases from J, with 12 bases between. In nucleotides, the CDR3 is TGTGCCAGCAGCAAAGCAGGTTCCAATGAAAAACTGTTTTTT. Encoded protein: CASSKAGSNEKLFF.

The chain is built from TRBV4-2 and TRBJ1-2; 12 bases map to TRBD1. Germline CDR1 reads LGHNA; CDR2 reads YNFKEQ. The CDR3 sequence is 16 residues long. J lost 7 bases, V lost 2 bases, and 8 bases had no gene match. The CDR3 nucleotides are TGTGCCAGCAGCCAACAGTCGGGACAGGGGGCGCTTGGCTACACCTTC. Protein product: CASSQQSGQGALGYTF.

The chain joins TRBV15 to TRBJ2-4, with D maybe TRBD2 (6 bases). The ends were cut back, 0 bases at V and 0 bases at J, with 12 bases in the middle. Per germline, CDR1 LNHNV and CDR2 YYDKDF (reference sequence). This CDR3 comprises 17 residues. The CDR3 region has the DNA TGTGCCACCAGCAGAGAAATAGCGGATCTAGCCAAAAACATTCAGTACTTC. Translating gives CATSREIADLAKNIQYF.

The V call is TRBV29-1, the J call TRBJ2-7; TRBD1 matches at 8 bases. Per the germline V gene, CDR1 is SQVTM and CDR2 is ANQGSEA. J lost 2 bases, V lost 6 bases, and 9 bases had no gene match. The length of the CDR3 is 14 residues. As DNA, the CDR3 is TGCAGCGTACGACAGGGGAGCGGCACCTACGAGCAGTACTTC. It yields the protein CSVRQGSGTYEQYF.

The V call is TRBV27, the J call TRBJ2-7; 8 bases are a match to TRBD2. Germline CDR1 reads MNHEY; CDR2 reads SMNVEV (reference sequence). Trimming took 4 bases from V and 2 from J; bases not matched to a gene: 7. The CDR3 has 15 residues. The CDR3 nucleotides are TGTGCCAGCAGTTCAACCAACGGGGGGGCCTACGAGCAGTACTTC. Amino acid sequence: CASSSTNGGAYEQYF.

The chain joins TRBV7-9 to TRBJ1-1; D remains ambiguous. Germline lookup yields CDR1 SEHNR and CDR2 FQNEAQ (reference sequence). The CDR3 sequence is 14 residues long. Deletions cut 0 bases from V and 1 base from J, with 6 bases between. CDR3 nucleotide sequence: TGTGCCAGCAGCTTAGCGCGAGGGAACACTGAAGCTTTCTTT. This sequence encodes CASSLARGNTEAFF.

The J gene is TRBJ2-1, the V gene TRBV27; D not certain. Trimming stripped 5 bases from V and 0 bases from J, with 8 bases between. This CDR3 spans 14 amino acids. The germline CDR1 and CDR2 sequences are MNHEY and SMNVEV (reference sequence). CDR3 sequence: CASSRLSSYNEQFF. As DNA, the CDR3 is TGTGCCAGCAGTCGACTCAGCTCCTACAATGAGCAGTTCTTC.

This chain connects TRBV10-3 to TRBJ2-7; 7 nucleotides agree with TRBD1. Germline V gives CDR1 ENHRY, CDR2 SYGVKD. The J segment lost 1 base and the V segment lost 2 bases, leaving 5 bases of the junction unmatched. CDR3 size: 15 residues. The CDR3 loop is CAISERDRESYEQYF. CDR3 in DNA: TGTGCCATCAGTGAGCGTGACAGGGAGTCCTACGAGCAGTACTTC.

This chain connects TRBV6-6 to TRBJ2-2; the D gene is possibly TRBD1 (5 bases). Germline loops: CDR1 MNHNY, CDR2 SVGAGI (reference sequence). The ends were cut back, 0 bases at V and 8 bases at J, with 13 bases in the middle. The CDR3 runs to 15 residues. The CDR3 bases are TGTGCCAGCAGTTACTCTGACAGAAGTACAGGGGAGCTGTTTTTT. This encodes CASSYSDRSTGELFF.

The CDR3 region is CAISRGTSGLYEQYF. The CDR3 bases are TGTGCCATCAGTAGAGGGACTAGCGGCCTCTACGAGCAGTACTTC. The chain joins TRBV10-3 to TRBJ2-7, with 11 bases lining up with TRBD2. V shed 5 bases and J 3 bases; nucleotides not matched to a gene: 6. The CDR3 is 15 amino acids. CDR1 ENHRY and CDR2 SYGVKD come from the germline V gene.

The chain carries TRBV4-3 and TRBJ2-1; TRBD1 is a possible D gene (7 bases). Germline CDR1 LGHNA, CDR2 YSLEER. CDR3 size: 17 residues. Trimming took 0 bases from V and 4 from J, leaving 16 bases between them. CDR3 sequence reads: CASSQDRAGGRYNEQFF. The CDR3 DNA is TGCGCCAGCAGCCAAGATCGGGCAGGGGGGAGGTACAATGAGCAGTTCTTC.

The chain is built from TRBV5-6 and TRBJ1-1; no clear D. The CDR3 has 14 residues. Germline V gene lookup returns CDR1 SGHDT and CDR2 YYEEEE. V was trimmed by 0 bases and J by 11 bases, leaving 17 bases between them. Here the CDR3 reads CASSLAETLTEAFF. The CDR3 coding sequence is TGTGCCAGCAGCTTGGCCGAGACACTTACCGAGGCTTTCTTT.

This chain links TRBV28 with TRBJ2-7; 10 bases line up with TRBD1. The CDR3 is 15 residues long. Trimming removed 5 bases from V and 2 bases from J; junction bases left unmatched: 6. Germline loops: CDR1 MDHEN, CDR2 SYDVKM. CDR3 in amino acids: CASSTGTGEPYEQYV. The CDR3 DNA reads TGTGCCAGCAGTACCGGGACAGGGGAGCCCTACGAGCAGTACGTC.

The rearrangement links TRBV7-6 to TRBJ2-3, with unresolved D. From germline, CDR1 is SGHVS and CDR2 FNYEAQ. The CDR3 extends over 14 amino acids. V lost 1 base and J lost 0, with 5 bases in between. For the CDR3, the DNA is TGTGCCAGCAGCTTAGTAGCTAGCACAGATACGCAGTATTTT. This translates into CASSLVASTDTQYF.

The genes are TRBV10-3 and TRBJ1-6; TRBD1 matches at 7 bases. The CDR3 is 17 residues long. Germline loops: CDR1 ENHRY, CDR2 SYGVKD. The V gene end was trimmed by 6 bases and the J gene end by 0 bases; junction bases not matched to a gene: 8. DNA of the CDR3: TGTGCCATCAGCGAACAGGGGCTCGGCTCCTATAATTCACCCCTCCACTTT. Amino acid sequence: CAISEQGLGSYNSPLHF.

This CDR3 reads CAISDPRESRGRYDNSPLHF. The CDR3 DNA is TGTGCCATCAGTGACCCGAGAGAATCCAGGGGGCGGTACGATAATTCACCCCTCCACTTT. This sequence joins TRBV10-3 and TRBJ1-6; 8 bases are a match to TRBD1. The V gene end was trimmed by 3 bases and the J gene end by 5 bases; junction bases not matched to a gene: 18. Looked up from germline, CDR1 is ENHRY and CDR2 is SYGVKD. The CDR3 contains 20 residues.

V gene TRBV19 combines with J gene TRBJ2-5; TRBD2 aligns across 7 bases. Germline lookup yields CDR1 LNHDA and CDR2 SQIVND (reference sequence). Trimming cost V 7 bases and J 2 bases; bases outside gene matches: 4. The length of the CDR3 is 13 residues. The CDR3 reads CASKSGGQETQYF. The DNA for the CDR3 is TGTGCCAGTAAATCGGGGGGACAAGAGACCCAGTACTTC.

J is TRBJ1-2 and V is TRBV30; perhaps TRBD1 as D (6 bases). Trimming took 3 bases from V and 5 from J, leaving 16 bases between them. The CDR3 is 14 amino acids. CDR1 is GTSNPN, CDR2 SVGIG, per germline (reference sequence). CDR3 region: CAWSWSRGEYGYTF. CDR3 nucleotide sequence: TGTGCCTGGAGCTGGTCCAGGGGTGAATATGGCTACACCTTC. The variable domain in full, completed from reference TRBV30 and TRBJ1-2, reads SQTIHQWPATLVQPVGSPLSLECTVEGTSNPNLYWYRQAAGRGLQLLFYSVGIGQISSEVPQNLSASRPQDRQFILSSKKLLLSDSGFYLCAWSWSRGEYGYTFGSGTRLTVV.

The CDR3 sequence: CAMASNTGELFF. CDR3 DNA: TGTGCCATGGCATCGAACACCGGGGAGCTGTTTTTT. The genes are TRBV10-3 and TRBJ2-2; D unclear. Looked up from germline, CDR1 is ENHRY and CDR2 is SYGVKD. Trimming removed 9 bases at V and 0 bases at J, with 5 bases between. This CDR3 has 12 amino acids.